What follows is one T cell receptor (beta chain) and its context. What it binds is unknown. CD4+ T cells from unexposed donors were obtained before the COVID-19 pandemic (2011-2018). Isolation of CD4+ T cells took place after roughly nine days in culture. This CDR3 contains 18 residues. CDR1 and CDR2 (germline): MNHNS, SASEGT. Losses at the gene ends were 4 bases for V and 2 bases for J; bases not matched to a gene: 15. The sample originates from a study of CD4 T cells in relation to SARS-CoV-2 and coronaviruses. Study-level information: The negative reference was HIV-1 Nef peptide pool or peptide-free culture.

Sequencing used immunoSEQ multiplex PCR; TCRdb keeps in-frame clones, though not all of them. The sample lists some 23,000 clones, 75% to 85% occurring once. Sequenced input: CD4+ T cells from PBMCs, cultured in vitro. The receptor comes from a human donor in good health. The rearrangement links TRBV6-1 to TRBJ2-5; 8 bases map to TRBD2. The CDR3 loop reads CASSGPAGVSSLQETQYF. The CDR3, as DNA: TGTGCCAGCAGTGGACCAGCGGGAGTGAGTTCCCTACAAGAGACCCAGTACTTC.